The present entry profiles one T cell receptor beta chain with its context. The data derive from a study of shared clonotypes between healthy human individuals. Study summary: A couple of female and three male donors aged 18 to 49 were enrolled.

V gave up 5 bases and J gave up 3 bases, with 17 bases separating them. Germline V lookup: CDR1 SEHNR, CDR2 FQNEAQ (reference sequence). The CDR3 totals 15 residues. The authors sequenced unsorted PBMC DNA on ten immunoSEQ deep assay plates. The authors' processing: Junction-only sequences without quality scores were provided by ImmunoSEQ, so filtering was different. Generated by immunoSEQ multiplex PCR, the TCRdb table keeps only in-frame clones and is missing some. The DNA was the basis for D and trimming; V, J and clone size are from that table. The sample comprises 450,000 to 650,000 clones, around 78% of which are singletons, and about 11% rests with the top ten.

This rearrangement joins TRBV7-9 to TRBJ2-7, with TRBD2 as a possible D gene (5 bases). This TCR derives from a woman in her thirties or forties in good health. Some clones in this sample may be carry-over from other donors' samples. Sequencing input: PBMCs. The CDR3 sequence: CASSPAQARDYEQYF. The CDR3, as DNA: TGTGCCAGCAGCCCGGCCCAGGCTCGGGACTACGAGCAGTACTTC.